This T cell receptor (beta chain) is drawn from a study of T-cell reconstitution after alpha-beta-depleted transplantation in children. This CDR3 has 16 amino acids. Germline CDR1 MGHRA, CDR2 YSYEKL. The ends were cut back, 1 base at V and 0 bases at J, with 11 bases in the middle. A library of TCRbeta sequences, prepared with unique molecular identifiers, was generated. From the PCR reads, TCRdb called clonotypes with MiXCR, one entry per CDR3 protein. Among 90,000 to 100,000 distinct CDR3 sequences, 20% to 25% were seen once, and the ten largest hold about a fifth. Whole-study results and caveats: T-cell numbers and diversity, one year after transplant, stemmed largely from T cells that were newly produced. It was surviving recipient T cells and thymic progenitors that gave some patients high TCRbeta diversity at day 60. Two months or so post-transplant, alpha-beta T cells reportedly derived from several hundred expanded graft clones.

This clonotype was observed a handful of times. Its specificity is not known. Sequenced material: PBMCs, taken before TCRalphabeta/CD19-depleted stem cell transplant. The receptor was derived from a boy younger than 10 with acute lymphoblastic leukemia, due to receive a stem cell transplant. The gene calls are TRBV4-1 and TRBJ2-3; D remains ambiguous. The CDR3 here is CASSQGSPTSTDTQYF. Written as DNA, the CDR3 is TGCGCCAGCAGCCAAGGGAGTCCTACTAGCACAGATACGCAGTATTTT.